Listed below are T cell receptor beta chains from one sample, sequenced in a study of T cell responses to AZD1222 COVID-19 vaccine. Assay used: immunoSEQ multiplex PCR; TCRdb lists only in-frame clones, some missing. Here the sample spans more than 140,000 clones, 70% to 90% being singletons. The sample consisted of peripheral blood, taken on day 0 of MenACWY control vaccination. The receptor set was obtained from an adult in good health. The CDR3 runs from the conserved cysteine through the conserved F or W. A D gene is named only where the DNA matches it firmly. The listing skips clone size in some rows; elsewhere it reads once, few, many or a size class.

TRBV7-2	TRBD1	TRBJ1-1	.	TGTGCCAGCAGCTTAGGACTGGGCGGACAGGGCTATGAAGCTTTCTTT	CASSLGLGGQGYEAFF
TRBV11-2	.	TRBJ1-4	.	TGTGCCAGCAGCTTTTGGGTCTCCCTGAGAGAAAAACTGTTTTTT	CASSFWVSLREKLFF
TRBV10-3	TRBD1	TRBJ1-4	.	TGTGCCATGACAGGGTTGGAGGGAAAACTGTTTTTT	CAMTGLEGKLFF
TRBV5-4	TRBD2	TRBJ2-7	.	TGTGCCAGCAGCTCGCGGACAGGGACTAGCGGGAGTCCCTACGAGCAGTACTTC	CASSSRTGTSGSPYEQYF
TRBV20-1	.	TRBJ1-2	.	TGCAGTGCTAGCGGGCAAGGCGGCTACACCTTC	CSASGQGGYTF
TRBV5-1	.	TRBJ1-5	.	TGCGCCAGCAGCTTGGCGGGCATCGGGGAGCCCCAGCATTTT	CASSLAGIGEPQHF
TRBV28	.	TRBJ1-1	.	TGTGCCAGCAGTTTATCGAGGGAAGGGAAGCCTGAAGCTTTCTTT	CASSLSREGKPEAFF
TRBV19	.	TRBJ1-1	.	TGTGCCAGTAGTATCGGGACACGGAACACTGAAGCTTTCTTT	CASSIGTRNTEAFF
TRBV7-9	.	TRBJ1-2	.	TGTGCCAGCAGCTTACACGCCTCGGGGGGCTATGGCTACACCTTC	CASSLHASGGYGYTF
TRBV5-1	TRBD2	TRBJ2-1	.	TGCGCCAGCAGCGGGGGGGACTTACACAATGAGCAGTTCTTC	CASSGGDLHNEQFF
TRBV19	.	TRBJ2-7	.	TGTGCCAGTAGTAAACAGGGGAGGTACGAGCAGTACTTC	CASSKQGRYEQYF
TRBV5-1	TRBD2	TRBJ2-5	.	TGCGCCAGCAGCTTGCTAGCGGGGGGGGCCGAGACCCAGTACTTC	CASSLLAGGAETQYF
TRBV9	TRBD2	TRBJ2-2	.	TGTGCCAGCAGCGGCTCGACTAGCGTGAGAACCGGGGAGCTGTTTTTT	CASSGSTSVRTGELFF
TRBV18	.	TRBJ1-1	.	TGTGCCAGCTCACCCCAGCAGAGGTGGGAAGGCACTGAAGCTTTCTTT	CASSPQQRWEGTEAFF
TRBV11-2	TRBD1	TRBJ1-1	once	TGTGCCAGCACCCTTGAGGGGGCAGGTACTGAAGCTTTCTTT	CASTLEGAGTEAFF
TRBV24-1	.	TRBJ2-7	.	TGTGCCACCAGTGACCAAGCTACTAGCGAGCAGTACTTC	CATSDQATSEQYF
TRBV10-3	.	TRBJ2-2	.	TGTGCCATCAGTGGTTGGGGGGGCCCGAACACCGGGGAGCTGTTTTTT	CAISGWGGPNTGELFF
TRBV7-2	TRBD2	TRBJ2-1	.	TGTGCCAGCAGCTTAGACCTAGCGGGGATCTACAATGAGCAGTTCTTC	CASSLDLAGIYNEQFF
TRBV6-5	.	TRBJ1-5	.	TGTGCCAGCAGTTACATCCCGACTTCCTACAATCAGCCCCAGCATTTT	CASSYIPTSYNQPQHF
TRBV15	.	TRBJ2-3	.	TGTGCCACCAGGATACGTAGGATAGTAGCAGATACGCAGTATTTT	CATRIRRIVADTQYF
TRBV28	.	TRBJ1-2	.	TGTGCCAGCAGTTTACAACAGGTTTATGGCTACACCTTC	CASSLQQVYGYTF
TRBV7-2	.	TRBJ2-2	.	TGTGCCAGCAGCTCAGGGGTGTACACCGGGGAGCTGTTTTTT	CASSSGVYTGELFF
TRBV5-1	TRBD1	TRBJ2-7	few	TGCGCCAGCAGCTTATACAGGGGAATCGGCGAGCAGTACTTC	CASSLYRGIGEQYF
TRBV2	TRBD2	TRBJ2-7	.	TGTGCCAGCCTCGGACTAGCGGTCGACTACGAGCAGTACTTC	CASLGLAVDYEQYF
TRBV5-8	.	TRBJ1-1	.	TGTGCCAGCAGCTTTTATGGGGGACGGGGCACTGAAGCTTTCTTT	CASSFYGGRGTEAFF
TRBV5-1	.	TRBJ2-2	.	TGCGCCAGCAGCGAAGTCACCGGGGAGCTGTTTTTT	CASSEVTGELFF
TRBV28	.	TRBJ2-1	few	TGTGCCAGCGGCCAAGTAGGCGTCCCTACCCCGTTCTTC	CASGQVGVPTPFF
TRBV7-3	.	TRBJ1-1	.	TGTGCCAGCAGCTTTGGGGGGGTCAGCTACTCTGAAGCTTTCTTT	CASSFGGVSYSEAFF
TRBV5-1	.	TRBJ1-5	.	TGCGCCAGCAGCGAGGAGGGGGGACCCTGGGAGCCCCAGCATTTT	CASSEEGGPWEPQHF
TRBV19	.	TRBJ1-1	.	TGTGCCAGTAGTATAGGAGGGACCCCTGAAGCTTTCTTT	CASSIGGTPEAFF
TRBV15	.	TRBJ1-4	.	TGTGCCACCAGCAGCCGGATTAATGAAAAACTGTTTTTT	CATSSRINEKLFF
TRBV21-1	.	TRBJ1-5	.	TGTGCCAGCATGAGAATGGTATACGGGACAGGGCAAAGCAATCAGCCCCAGCATTTT	CASMRMVYGTGQSNQPQHF
TRBV4-1	.	TRBJ2-1	.	TGCGCCAGCAGCCAAGTAGTTGCTGCGGAGCAGTTCTTC	CASSQVVAAEQFF
TRBV30	.	TRBJ2-7	.	TGTGCCTGGAGTATAGGGGGGATTTACGAGCAGTACTTC	CAWSIGGIYEQYF
TRBV4-1	.	TRBJ2-1	.	TGCGCCAGCAGCCACGCGTTGGCCAGTGAGCAGTTCTTC	CASSHALASEQFF
TRBV24-1	.	TRBJ1-2	.	TGTGCCACCAGTGACCAGGGTGGCTACACCTTC	CATSDQGGYTF
TRBV7-3	TRBD1	TRBJ2-1	.	TGTGCCAGCAGCCTCGACAGGGGCCTCTACAATGAGCAGTTCTTC	CASSLDRGLYNEQFF
TRBV10-3	TRBD1	TRBJ1-1	.	TGTGCCATCGGGGGGACAGGGAGGAACACTGAAGCTTTCTTT	CAIGGTGRNTEAFF
TRBV6-5	.	TRBJ2-3	.	TGTGCCAGCGGCGAGGGGGGGTCGCTCACAGATACGCAGTATTTT	CASGEGGSLTDTQYF
TRBV6-2/TRBV6-3	.	TRBJ2-3	.	TGTGCCAGCAGTTACGTGGCGGAGGGCACAGATACGCAGTATTTT	CASSYVAEGTDTQYF
TRBV7-9	.	TRBJ1-3	.	TGTGCCAGCAGCTTAGGATATGGAGGGGCAGGAAACACCATATATTTT	CASSLGYGGAGNTIYF
TRBV7-9	.	TRBJ1-5	.	TGTGCCAGCAGCCCAATAAGATACCGGGACAAATCGATGGATCAGCCCCAGCATTTT	CASSPIRYRDKSMDQPQHF
TRBV7-2	.	TRBJ1-2	.	TGTGCCAGCAGCTCCAGGACAGCAAACTATGGCTACACCTTC	CASSSRTANYGYTF
TRBV7-6	TRBD2	TRBJ2-5	.	TGTGCCAGCAGCCGGGGACTAGCGGGGGCAAACCAAGAGACCCAGTACTTC	CASSRGLAGANQETQYF
TRBV5-5	.	TRBJ1-6	many	TGTGCCAGCAGCTTGATGGGACACTTATCTTCACCCCTCCACTTT	CASSLMGHLSSPLHF
TRBV5-8	.	TRBJ1-1	once	TGTGCCAGCAGCTTCGGGGTCGACAGGAACACTGAAGCTTTCTTT	CASSFGVDRNTEAFF
TRBV5-6	.	TRBJ1-2	.	TGTGCCAGCAGCTCGAGACGGAATTATGGCTACACCTTC	CASSSRRNYGYTF
TRBV7-9	.	TRBJ1-2	once	TGTGCCAGCAGCTTAGAGGTCGGGGGCTACACCTTC	CASSLEVGGYTF
TRBV7-2	TRBD1	TRBJ1-5	.	TGTGCCAGCAGCTTACAGGGGGCTCGGGGTCAGCCCCAGCATTTT	CASSLQGARGQPQHF
TRBV6-2/TRBV6-3	.	TRBJ1-5	.	TGTGCCAGCAGTTACTCGAAACAGCCCCAGCATTTT	CASSYSKQPQHF
TRBV3-1/TRBV3-2	.	TRBJ1-3	.	TGTGCCAGCAGCCAAGATAAGTTGGTGACCGGGCTCGGAAACACCATATATTTT	CASSQDKLVTGLGNTIYF
TRBV7-8	.	TRBJ2-3	.	TGTGCCAGCAGCCCCCTAGACCCCCCGGATACGCAGTATTTT	CASSPLDPPDTQYF
TRBV5-4	.	TRBJ2-2	.	TGTGCCAGCAGCCCAAAGAGTGGCACCGGGGAGCTGTTTTTT	CASSPKSGTGELFF
TRBV7-9	.	TRBJ2-7	.	TGTGCCAGTAGCTCCCGGGGGAGCGAGCAGTACTTC	CASSSRGSEQYF
TRBV5-1	TRBD2	TRBJ2-7	.	TGCGCCAGTATCTCGCAGCCTGCGGGGGGGTCCTACGAGCAGTACTTC	CASISQPAGGSYEQYF
TRBV6-5	.	TRBJ1-1	.	TGTGCCAGCAGTTACTCGGGCGGGGAGACTGAAGCTTTCTTT	CASSYSGGETEAFF
TRBV11-1	.	TRBJ2-1	.	TGTGCCAGCTCAGGGGGGGGCTTGAATGAGCAGTTCTTC	CASSGGGLNEQFF
TRBV28	.	TRBJ2-7	.	TGTGCCAGCAGTCCACCCCTCGACTTAGCACGGGAGCAGTACTTC	CASSPPLDLAREQYF
TRBV28	.	TRBJ1-5	once	TGTGCCAGCAGTTTAATCAATCAGCCCCAGCATTTT	CASSLINQPQHF